These 23 T cell receptor beta chains were all obtained from the same sample, sequenced in a study of blood T cell repertoires in COVID-19. Repertoires were generated with immunoSEQ multiplex PCR, while TCRdb's copy carries only in-frame clones and drops some. In the table there are some 190,000 clones, approximately 80% of which are singletons. Sequencing was carried out using PBMCs or T cells enriched from blood (not recorded which). These receptor sequences come from a man in his sixties who had been exposed to COVID-19.

V and J are TRBV29-1 and TRBJ1-1, with D perhaps matching TRBD1 (6 bases). V was cut by 0 bases and J by 1 base, with 12 bases left in between. The CDR3 contains 15 residues. The germline V gene has CDR1 SQVTM and CDR2 ANQGSEA. Here the CDR3 DNA reads TGCAGCGTTGAAGAGGGGGCAGGTCGGAACACTGAAGCTTTCTTT. Its protein is CSVEEGAGRNTEAFF.

The V and J genes are TRBV27 and TRBJ1-6; D call uncertain. Germline V CDR1 and CDR2: MNHEY, SMNVEV (reference sequence). The CDR3 extends over 16 amino acids. The ends were cut back, 5 bases at V and 0 bases at J, with 11 bases in the middle. CDR3 amino acids: CASSATENSYNSPLHF. The CDR3 nucleotides read TGTGCCAGCAGTGCAACAGAGAACTCCTATAATTCACCCCTCCACTTT.

J is TRBJ2-3 and V is TRBV5-1, with a tentative D call TRBD1 (5 bases). The CDR3 consists of 13 residues. Germline assignment: CDR1 SGHRS and CDR2 YFSETQ. Trimming left V 5 bases short and J 5 bases short, with 12 bases between. The chain's CDR3 is CASSLPREDTQYF. The CDR3 DNA reads as TGCGCCAGCAGTCTGCCCAGGGAAGATACGCAGTATTTT.

The chain links TRBV7-8 to TRBJ1-5; D is unclear. The V gene lost 8 bases and the J gene lost 0 bases, with 11 bases spanning the gap. The CDR3 contains 14 residues. Looked up from germline, CDR1 is SGHVS and CDR2 is FQNEAQ. The CDR3 reads CASSQRSSNQPQHF. The CDR3 DNA reads TGTGCCAGCTCTCAGAGGAGTAGCAATCAGCCCCAGCATTTT.

This chain connects TRBV18 to TRBJ1-1; D is ambiguous. The CDR3 sequence is 13 residues long. Germline lookup yields CDR1 KGHSH and CDR2 LQKENI. The ends were cut back, 2 bases at V and 8 bases at J, with 12 bases in the middle. The CDR3 is CASSPTAKEEAFF. DNA for the CDR3: TGTGCCAGCTCACCAACCGCTAAAGAAGAAGCTTTCTTT.

The chain links TRBV19 to TRBJ2-3, with 9 nucleotides matching TRBD2. The CDR3 is made up of 18 amino acids. V lost 3 bases to trimming and J lost 3 bases; unmatched junction nucleotides: 13. Germline lookup yields CDR1 LNHDA and CDR2 SQIVND (reference sequence). CDR3 sequence (DNA): TGTGCCAGTAGTATCTGGGGGGGAGCGGGAGGCATAACAGATACGCAGTATTTT. Translating gives CASSIWGGAGGITDTQYF.

The chain joins TRBV7-9 to TRBJ2-2; D is possibly TRBD1 (6 bases). The CDR3 consists of 16 residues. The V gene lost 2 bases and the J gene lost 1 base, with 11 bases spanning the gap. Germline V gene sequence: CDR1 SEHNR, CDR2 FQNEAQ (reference sequence). CDR3 nucleotides: TGTGCCAGCAGCTTACTGTGGGGGCGGAACACCGGGGAGCTGTTTTTT. Protein: CASSLLWGRNTGELFF.

This clone was found a few times. This chain uses TRBV28 with TRBJ1-1; TRBD1 might be the D (6 bases). Germline CDR1 reads MDHEN; CDR2 reads SYDVKM. The CDR3 totals 16 residues. V was pared by 5 bases and J by 0 bases, with 16 bases between. CDR3 DNA sequence: TGTGCCAGCAGTCCGCCGGGACACCCCATGAACACTGAAGCTTTCTTT. This codes for CASSPPGHPMNTEAFF.

This chain uses TRBV19 with TRBJ1-2; 8 bases align to TRBD1. CDR1 and CDR2 (germline): LNHDA, SQIVND (reference sequence). With 6 bases clipped from V and 6 bases from J, the junction kept 24 bases outside the gene matches. The CDR3 covers 19 residues. The DNA of the CDR3 is TGTGCCAGTAGCCAGGGGTCGGGGCAGGGGGCCGGAGCGCCACATGGCTACACCTTC. Protein sequence: CASSQGSGQGAGAPHGYTF.

The chain has TRBV27 and TRBJ2-1; tentatively, D is TRBD1 (7 bases). CDR1 is MNHEY, CDR2 SMNVEV, per germline (reference sequence). This CDR3 has 15 amino acids. V lost 7 bases to trimming and J lost 7 bases, with 20 bases between them. The CDR3 DNA sequence: TGTGCCAGCACCCTTACAGCGGGCAGGGGGAATGAGCAGTTCTTC. Protein product: CASTLTAGRGNEQFF.

This rearrangement joins TRBV7-8 to TRBJ2-3; D might be TRBD2 (5 bases). CDR1 and CDR2 (germline): SGHVS, FQNEAQ. V dropped 2 bases and J dropped 2 bases, with 11 bases sitting between them. This CDR3 comprises 15 residues. The CDR3 sequence: CASSLLSGTTDTQYF. The CDR3 DNA reads as TGTGCCAGCAGCTTACTGAGCGGTACCACAGATACGCAGTATTTT.

This clone was counted a few times. The rearrangement uses TRBV5-6 and TRBJ1-5; a weak D match, TRBD1 (6 bases). The CDR3 covers 17 residues. The V gene's germline CDR1 is SGHDT and CDR2 YYEEEE. V lost 0 bases and J 2 bases, leaving 15 bases between the germline ends. In DNA, the CDR3 is TGTGCCAGCAGCTTGGGAACAGGGAATTATGGCAATCAGCCCCAGCATTTT. Translating gives CASSLGTGNYGNQPQHF.

The V gene is TRBV6-2 or TRBV6-3, the J gene TRBJ1-1, with 8 bases fitting TRBD1. V dropped 5 bases and J dropped 3; count of bases not matched to a gene: 8. The CDR3 is 15 amino acids. From germline, CDR1 is MNHEY and CDR2 SVGEGT. The CDR3 bases are TGTGCCAGCAGTCCCGTGGACAGGGACCACACTGAAGCTTTCTTT. Protein: CASSPVDRDHTEAFF.

V and J are TRBV16 and TRBJ1-6, with 12 nucleotides matching TRBD1. With 2 bases clipped from V and 7 bases from J, the junction kept 6 bases outside the gene matches. CDR1 KGHSY and CDR2 FQNENV come from the germline V gene. The CDR3 sequence is 17 residues long. CDR3 sequence reads: CASSQRDRGLLNSPLHF. For the CDR3, the DNA is TGTGCCAGCAGCCAAAGGGACAGGGGGCTTCTAAATTCACCCCTCCACTTT.

The chain carries TRBV19 and TRBJ2-6; D is undetermined. The CDR3 has 15 amino acids. Between the trimmed V and J ends, which lost 5 bases and 0 bases, there was a span of 8 bases. CDR1 and CDR2 from the germline V gene are LNHDA and SQIVND (reference sequence). The CDR3 protein is CASSFQASGANVLTF. The CDR3 DNA follows: TGTGCCAGTAGTTTCCAAGCCTCTGGGGCCAACGTCCTGACTTTC. Based on the CDR3 plus reference TRBV19 and TRBJ2-6, the full variable domain is DGGITQSPKYLFRKEGQNVTLSCEQNLNHDAMYWYRQDPGQGLRLIYYSQIVNDFQKGDIAEGYSVSREKKESFPLTVTSAQKNPTAFYLCASSFQASGANVLTFGAGSRLTVL.

The CDR3 protein is CASSEPTSGIYEQYF. CDR3 in DNA: TGTGCCAGCAGTGAACCGACTAGCGGGATTTACGAGCAGTACTTC. The chain uses TRBV6-1 and TRBJ2-7; TRBD2 aligns across 11 bases. Trimming took 2 bases from V and 4 from J; bases not matched to a gene: 4. Germline V gene data show CDR1 as MNHNS and CDR2 as SASEGT. The CDR3 runs 15 residues.

Worth noting for this clone: Sequence at one end of the junction differs from germline and may be a read error. The V and J genes are TRBV6-6 and TRBJ1-6; no clear D gene. The CDR3 runs 14 residues. Germline values: CDR1 MNHNY, CDR2 SVGAGI (reference sequence). CDR3 sequence: CASSAGQMNSPLHF. The CDR3 bases are TGTGCCAGCAGTGCTGGCCAGATGAATTCGCCCCTCCACTTT.

The chain carries TRBV11-2 and TRBJ2-3; D is perhaps TRBD2 (5 bases). The CDR3 has 15 amino acids. V shed 4 bases and J shed 2 bases, with 13 bases lying between them. Per germline, CDR1 SGHAT and CDR2 FQNNGV. In DNA form, the CDR3 reads TGTGCCAGCAGCTCCCCGAGGGTTTCCACAGATACGCAGTATTTT. Encoded protein: CASSSPRVSTDTQYF.

This clone showed up just once. The CDR3 nucleotides are TGTGCCAGCAGTCTCGGACAGGGAAATTCACCCCTCCACTTT. As protein: CASSLGQGNSPLHF. The rearrangement uses TRBV28 and TRBJ1-6; 8 bases map to TRBD1. The CDR3 contains 14 residues. Per the germline V gene, CDR1 is MDHEN and CDR2 is SYDVKM. Trimming cost V 5 bases and J 7 bases; bases outside gene matches: 4.

The gene calls are TRBV28 and TRBJ1-2; D gene uncertain. V was cut by 2 bases and J by 4 bases, with 11 bases left in between. Germline V gives CDR1 MDHEN, CDR2 SYDVKM. The CDR3 runs 14 residues. In DNA form, the CDR3 reads TGTGCCAGCAGTTTAGTCGGCGGATCCTATGGCTACACCTTC. Its protein product is CASSLVGGSYGYTF.

V and J are TRBV29-1 and TRBJ2-1; a possible D gene is TRBD1 (6 bases). In germline, CDR1 is SQVTM, CDR2 ANQGSEA. This CDR3 spans 14 amino acids. V was pared by 2 bases and J by 2 bases, with 10 bases between. The CDR3: CSVEIQGPYNEQFF. For the CDR3, the DNA is TGCAGCGTTGAAATCCAGGGGCCCTACAATGAGCAGTTCTTC.

This sequence joins TRBV3-1 (or the pseudogene TRBV3-2) and TRBJ2-7; TRBD1 matches at 11 bases. Germline values: CDR1 LGHDT, CDR2 YNNKEL (reference sequence). The V and J ends lost 4 bases and 3 bases, in that order; junction bases with no gene match: 5. CDR3 length equals 15 residues. CDR3 bases: TGTGCCAGCAGCCGACGGGACAGGGGGAGCTACGAGCAGTACTTC. It is translated as CASSRRDRGSYEQYF.

The V call is TRBV6-6, the J call TRBJ2-7; 9 positions agree with TRBD1. This CDR3 is built from 15 residues. With V trimmed by 6 bases and J by 6 bases, 12 bases remained unmatched. Germline CDR1 MNHNY, CDR2 SVGAGI (reference sequence). The CDR3 sequence is CASRFTSDRGREQYF. The CDR3 coding sequence is TGTGCCAGCAGGTTTACTTCGGACAGGGGCCGCGAGCAGTACTTC.